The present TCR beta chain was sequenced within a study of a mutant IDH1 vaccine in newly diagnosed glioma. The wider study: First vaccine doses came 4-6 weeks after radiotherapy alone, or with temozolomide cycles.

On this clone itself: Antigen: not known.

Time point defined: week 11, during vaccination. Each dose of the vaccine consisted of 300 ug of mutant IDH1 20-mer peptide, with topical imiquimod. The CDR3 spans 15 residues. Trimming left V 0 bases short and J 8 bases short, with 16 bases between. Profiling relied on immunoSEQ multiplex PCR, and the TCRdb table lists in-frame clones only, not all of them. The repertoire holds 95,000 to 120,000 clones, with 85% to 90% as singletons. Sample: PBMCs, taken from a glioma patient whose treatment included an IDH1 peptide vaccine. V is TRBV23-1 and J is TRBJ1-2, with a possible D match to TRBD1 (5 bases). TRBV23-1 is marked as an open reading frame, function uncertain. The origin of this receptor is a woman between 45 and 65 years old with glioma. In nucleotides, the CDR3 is TGCGCCAGCAGTCAATCCGAGACAAGCAGGGAGGGCTACACCTTC. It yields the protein CASSQSETSREGYTF.